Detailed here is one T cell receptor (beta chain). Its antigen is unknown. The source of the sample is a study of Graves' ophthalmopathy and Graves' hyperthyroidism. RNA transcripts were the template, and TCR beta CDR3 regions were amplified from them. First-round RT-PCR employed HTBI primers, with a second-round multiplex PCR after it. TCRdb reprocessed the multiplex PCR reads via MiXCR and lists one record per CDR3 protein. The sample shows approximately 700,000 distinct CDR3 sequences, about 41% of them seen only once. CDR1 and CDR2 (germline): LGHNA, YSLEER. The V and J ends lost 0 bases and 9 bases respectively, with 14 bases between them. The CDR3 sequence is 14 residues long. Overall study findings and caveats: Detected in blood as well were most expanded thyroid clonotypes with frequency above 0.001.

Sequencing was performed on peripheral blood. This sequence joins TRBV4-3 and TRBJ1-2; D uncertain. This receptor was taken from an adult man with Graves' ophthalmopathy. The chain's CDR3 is CASSQDSASSSYTF. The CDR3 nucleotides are TGCGCCAGCAGCCAAGATTCGGCATCATCGAGCTACACCTTC.